Below, 27 T cell receptor beta chains from the same sample are listed, as sequenced in a study of Tregs in tolerant kidney transplant recipients. Mixed chimerism was transient after nonmyeloablative marrow transplants from related graft donors. Using immunoSEQ multiplex PCR, the repertoire was profiled, and TCRdb retains in-frame clones only, with some absent. The record lists about 14,000 clones, of which the ten most abundant hold 25% to 30%. Source: CD8+ T cells from blood (PBMCs), taken 6 months after the transplant. The receptors come from a human patient who received a combined kidney and bone marrow transplant. The graft donor may be the source of some T cells.

Remarks on this clone: The CDR3 is cut off 3 residues early in the read; its end comes from the germline J gene. The chain links TRBV5-6 to TRBJ2-7; D uncertain. This CDR3 contains 11 residues. The V gene's germline CDR1 is SGHDT and CDR2 YYEEEE. Deletions cut 2 bases from V and 5 bases from J, with 5 bases between. The sequenced CDR3 bases are TGTGCCAGCAGCTTCTTCGACGAG. This encodes CASSFFDE. The full-length CDR3 reads as CASSFFDEQYF.

Comments on this clone: The read ends 3 residues shy of where the CDR3 ends; the end is completed using the germline J gene. This chain links TRBV29-1 with TRBJ2-1; 8 bases match TRBD1. CDR3 length: 13 amino acids. Trimming took 5 bases from V and 5 from J; bases not matched to a gene: 5. CDR1 and CDR2 (germline): SQVTM, ANQGSEA. The CDR3 DNA, read in part, is TGCAGCGTTCAGGACAGGGCCGACAATGAG. It translates to CSVQDRADNE. The whole CDR3 is CSVQDRADNEQFF.

A word on this clone: The read terminates 3 residues ahead of where the CDR3 ends, so the germline J gene completes it. The V and J genes are TRBV19 and TRBJ1-2; D is uncertain. The CDR3 totals 16 residues. Germline loops: CDR1 LNHDA, CDR2 SQIVND (reference sequence). The CDR3 reads CASSIDRREAYNDYTF. The DNA read from the CDR3 is TGTGCCAGTAGTATAGATCGGCGGGAGGCCTACAATGAC.

On this clone itself: Germline and junction disagree at one end, which may indicate a read error. The read falls 3 residues short of the CDR3 end, and the missing part is taken from the germline J gene. V and J are TRBV4-2 and TRBJ2-7, with 8 bases that match TRBD1. The CDR3 runs 15 residues. Per germline, CDR1 LGHNA and CDR2 YNFKEQ. The part of the CDR3 DNA that was read is TGCGCCAGCAGCCAAGGGGCAGGGGGCGCCTACGAG. The encoded protein is CASSQGAGGAYE. The full CDR3 sequence reads CASSQGAGGAYEQYF.

A note on this clone: The read comes to an end 3 residues before the CDR3 does, leaving the germline J gene to fill in the end. The chain has TRBV29-1 and TRBJ2-1; D not resolved. Trimming took off 2 bases at V and 5 bases at J, with 10 bases between the two ends. From germline, CDR1 is SQVTM and CDR2 ANQGSEA. The CDR3 contains 13 residues. The CDR3 region is CSVERQDDNEQFF. Partial CDR3 DNA: TGCAGCGTTGAACGGCAGGATGACAATGAG.

Comment on this clone: The read gets to within 3 residues of the CDR3 end, and the germline J gene fills in the rest. The chain links TRBV7-2 to TRBJ2-7; 11 bases are shared with TRBD1. After removal of 7 bases from V and 3 bases from J, the junction contained 5 bases not matched to a gene. Germline CDR1 reads SGHTA; CDR2 reads FQGNSA. This CDR3 has 14 amino acids. CDR3 amino acids: CASNSGTGGYEQYF. The sequenced part of the CDR3 DNA is TGTGCCAGCAACTCCGGGACAGGGGGCTACGAG. The full variable domain, in which reference TRBV7-2 and TRBJ2-7 provide the parts outside the CDR3, is GAGVSQSPSNKVTEKGKDVELRCDPISGHTALYWYRQSLGQGLEFLIYFQGNSAPDKSGLPSDRFSAERTGGSVSTLTIQRTQQEDSAVYLCASNSGTGGYEQYFGPGTRLTVT.

Remarks on this clone: Read coverage stops 3 residues before the CDR3 terminus; the germline J gene supplies the remainder. The chain carries TRBV18 and TRBJ2-4; unclear D gene. CDR3 length: 13 residues. The germline V gene has CDR1 KGHSH and CDR2 LQKENI. CDR3 in amino acids: CASSPPARNGQYF. Incomplete CDR3 DNA: TGTGCCAGCTCACCACCGGCAAGAAATGGT.

A note on this clone: The read gets to within 3 residues of the CDR3 end, and the germline J gene fills in the rest. The chain carries TRBV7-6 and TRBJ1-1, with D perhaps matching TRBD1 (5 bases). Deletions cut 5 bases from V and 3 bases from J, with 13 bases between. Germline CDR1 SGHVS, CDR2 FNYEAQ. The CDR3 contains 14 residues. The covered CDR3 bases are TGTGCCAGCAGCGTCGCAGTAGGGGACACTGAA. This translates into CASSVAVGDTE. The entire CDR3 protein reads CASSVAVGDTEAFF.

A word on this clone: The read ends 3 residues shy of where the CDR3 ends; the end is completed using the germline J gene. The chain combines TRBV5-4 with TRBJ2-7, with a tentative D call TRBD1 (6 bases). CDR1 is SGHNT and CDR2 is YYREEE in the germline V gene (reference sequence). This CDR3 is built from 13 residues. V lost 3 bases and J lost 3, with 10 bases in between. CDR3 loop: CASSSYRDYEQYF. The DNA read from the CDR3 is TGTGCCAGCAGCTCTTACAGGGACTACGAG.

Partial CDR3 DNA: TGCGCCAGCAGCCAAGATCACGGGGTTACTGAA. As protein: CASSQDHGVTE. The whole CDR3 reads CASSQDHGVTEAFF. The chain carries TRBV4-1 and TRBJ1-1; no reliable D call. The CDR3 end lies 3 residues beyond the end of the read and is filled in from the germline J gene. There are 14 residues in the CDR3. CDR1 and CDR2 (germline): MGHRA, YSYEKL. The V end was cut by 0 bases, the J end by 5 bases, with 10 bases between.

As to this clone: Read coverage stops 3 residues before the CDR3 terminus; the germline J gene supplies the remainder. The V call is TRBV7-6, the J call TRBJ1-2; tentative D call: TRBD1 (6 bases). The CDR3 totals 14 residues. The germline V gene has CDR1 SGHVS and CDR2 FNYEAQ. The DNA read from the CDR3 is TGTGCCAGCAGCTTAGGTACAGGGCTCGACGAC. Protein sequence: CASSLGTGLDD. The entire CDR3 sequence reads CASSLGTGLDDYTF.

To note about this clone: The read halts 3 residues ahead of the CDR3 end, with the missing end drawn from the germline J gene. The chain links TRBV7-6 to TRBJ2-3, with 9 bases identical to TRBD2. The trim removed 8 bases at V and 2 bases at J, leaving 17 bases unmatched. The CDR3 totals 18 residues. Germline CDR1 reads SGHVS; CDR2 reads FNYEAQ. The sequenced part of the CDR3 DNA is TGTGCCAGCTCTTCACAGGGCGGGGGGGCCTTTTCCACAGATACG. Translating gives CASSSQGGGAFSTDT. The full CDR3 sequence reads CASSSQGGGAFSTDTQYF.

On this clone itself: The read terminates 3 residues before the CDR3 end, so the remaining end is supplied by the germline J gene. V gene TRBV29-1 combines with J gene TRBJ2-7, with D maybe TRBD2 (7 bases). The germline gives CDR1 SQVTM, CDR2 ANQGSEA. This CDR3 has 13 residues. The V and J ends lost 6 bases and 2 bases respectively, with 14 bases between them. The sequenced CDR3 bases are TGCAGCGTCCAAGGGGGGGAGGCCTACGAG. Its protein product is CSVQGGEAYE. The full CDR3 is CSVQGGEAYEQYF.

About this clone: The CDR3 end is not reached by the read, which stops 3 residues before it; the germline J gene fills it in. The J gene is TRBJ1-1, the V gene TRBV7-2; D is uncertain. Germline V CDR1 and CDR2: SGHTA, FQGNSA. CDR3 size: 12 residues. This CDR3 reads CASGRLNYEAFF. The CDR3 bases that were read are TGTGCCAGCGGCCGTTTAAATTACGAG.

Regarding this clone: The CDR3 goes on 3 residues after the read ends, and that part is filled in from the germline J gene. The same CDR3 arises from other DNA sequences in this sample as well. V usage is TRBV6-2 or TRBV6-3 and J usage is TRBJ1-1; D remains ambiguous. The CDR3 is 13 amino acids. CDR1 is MNHEY and CDR2 is SVGEGT in the germline V gene. The CDR3 bases that were read are TGTGCCAGCAGTTACGGCCTAGTCTACGAG. This translates into CASSYGLVYE. The CDR3 as a whole reads CASSYGLVYEAFF.

On this clone: The sequence runs out 3 residues before the end of the CDR3; the remainder is reconstructed from the germline J gene. This chain joins TRBV5-1 and TRBJ2-4; a possible D gene is TRBD1 (6 bases). There are 13 residues in the CDR3. From germline, CDR1 is SGHRS and CDR2 YFSETQ. The V gene lost 3 bases and the J gene lost 8 bases, with 12 bases spanning the gap. CDR3 sequence: CASSYTGFDIQYF. The part of the CDR3 DNA that was read is TGCGCCAGCAGCTATACAGGGTTCGACATT.

As concerns this clone: The read comes to an end 3 residues before the CDR3 does, leaving the germline J gene to fill in the end. This rearrangement joins TRBV6-2 or TRBV6-3 to TRBJ2-7, with 7 nucleotides matching TRBD1. Losses at the gene ends were 6 bases for V and 2 bases for J; bases not matched to a gene: 1. Per germline, CDR1 MNHEY and CDR2 SVGEGT. There are 12 residues in the CDR3. Incomplete CDR3 DNA: TGTGCCAGCAGACAGGGGACCTACGAG. This encodes CASRQGTYE. The CDR3 reads in full as CASRQGTYEQYF.

About this clone itself: The read ends 3 residues before the CDR3 terminus; that terminus is restored from the germline J gene. The V call is TRBV7-6, the J call TRBJ2-2, with 7 bases that match TRBD2. The V gene's germline CDR1 is SGHVS and CDR2 FNYEAQ. The CDR3 has 15 residues. The CDR3 is CASSPLLGTNEKLFF. The sequenced part of the CDR3 DNA is TGTGCCAGCAGCCCATTACTAGGGACTAATGAAAAG.

As to this clone: With the read ending 3 residues before the CDR3 end, the germline J gene is used to fill in that end. The chain links TRBV6-2 or TRBV6-3 to TRBJ2-7; 7 bases are a match to TRBD2. CDR3 length: 13 residues. CDR1 is MNHEY and CDR2 is SVGEGT in the germline V gene. The CDR3 sequence: CGVGFGGSYEQYF. The sequenced CDR3 bases are TGTGGGGTAGGATTTGGCGGGAGTTACGAG.

Comment on this clone: Read data end 3 residues before the CDR3 end; the end is taken from the germline J gene. The V gene is TRBV7-6, the J gene TRBJ2-7; a weak D match, TRBD2 (6 bases). CDR1 and CDR2 from the germline V gene are SGHVS and FNYEAQ. The germline V and J ends were trimmed by 2 bases and 4 bases, with 9 bases remaining between them. The CDR3 covers 13 residues. CDR3 DNA, as far as it was read: TGTGCCAGCAGCTTATCGGGGGAATACGAG. This sequence encodes CASSLSGEYE. The whole CDR3 sequence is CASSLSGEYEQYF.

As to this clone: The read terminates 3 residues before the CDR3 end, so the remaining end is supplied by the germline J gene. The chain has TRBV7-6 and TRBJ2-2; D is perhaps TRBD2 (5 bases). CDR1 SGHVS and CDR2 FNYEAQ come from the germline V gene. The V end was cut by 4 bases, the J end by 3 bases, with 9 bases between. The CDR3 spans 14 residues. The sequenced CDR3 bases are TGTGCCAGCAGCTCCTGGACTCACACCGGGGAG. This encodes CASSSWTHTGE. The full CDR3 protein reads CASSSWTHTGELFF.

In regard to this clone: The read stops 3 residues short of the end of the CDR3; the missing end is completed from the germline J gene. The J gene is TRBJ1-1, the V gene TRBV10-2; the D is unclear. V was trimmed by 4 bases and J by 0 bases, leaving 9 bases between them. Germline V CDR1 and CDR2: WSHSY, SAAADI. The CDR3 is made up of 14 amino acids. The DNA read from the CDR3 is TGCGCCAGCAGTGTAAACACCATGAACACTGAA. Residues: CASSVNTMNTE. The entire CDR3 reads CASSVNTMNTEAFF.

For this clone: Coverage ceases 3 residues before the CDR3 finishes, and the germline J gene fills in the end. V usage is TRBV20-1 and J usage is TRBJ2-7; 12 bases match TRBD2. Germline V gene sequence: CDR1 DFQATT, CDR2 SNEGSKA (reference sequence). CDR3 size: 15 residues. V gave up 3 bases and J gave up 1 base; unmatched junction bases: 4. The CDR3 sequence is CSARPSGRASYEQYF. CDR3 DNA (partial): TGCAGTGCTAGGCCTAGCGGGAGGGCGTCCTACGAG.

About this clone itself: From the germline J gene comes the end of the CDR3, since the read stops 3 residues before it. The rearrangement uses TRBV7-9 and TRBJ2-3; D is possibly TRBD2 (7 bases). CDR1 and CDR2 (germline): SEHNR, FQNEAQ (reference sequence). CDR3 length: 15 amino acids. CDR3 bases read: TGTGCCAGCAGCCTAGTATTGGGGGGGCCGGAGACG. Translated, it gives CASSLVLGGPET. The full CDR3 reads CASSLVLGGPETQYF.

A note on this clone: A read error may produce the germline difference seen at one junction end. The CDR3 goes on 3 residues after the read ends, and that part is filled in from the germline J gene. The rearrangement uses TRBV2 and TRBJ2-2; 14 nucleotides agree with TRBD2. Germline-derived CDR1 and CDR2 are SNHLY and FYNNEI. This CDR3 is built from 18 residues. CDR3 DNA, as far as it was read: TGTGCCAGCAGTAGGACTAGCGGGAGGACCCCGAAGACCGGGGAG. This sequence encodes CASSRTSGRTPKTGE. The entire CDR3 protein reads CASSRTSGRTPKTGELFF. Complete variable domain (other parts from reference TRBV2 and TRBJ2-2): EPEVTQTPSHQVTQMGQEVILRCVPISNHLYFYWYRQILGQKVEFLVSFYNNEISEKSEIFDDQFSVERPDGSNFTLKIRSTKLEDSAMYFCASSRTSGRTPKTGELFFGEGSRLTVL.

The CDR3 loop reads CNPSGRARADTQYF. The sequenced part of the CDR3 DNA is TGCAACCCTAGCGGGAGGGCCCGGGCAGATACG. The chain recombines TRBV20-1 with TRBJ2-3; TRBD2 matches at 12 bases. The read stops 3 residues short of the end of the CDR3; the missing end is completed from the germline J gene. The CDR3 consists of 14 residues. Germline lookup yields CDR1 DFQATT and CDR2 SNEGSKA (reference sequence).

With regard to this clone: Additional DNA sequences in this sample encode the identical CDR3. This CDR3 is CASSLGAGGFYGYTF. CDR3 DNA, as far as it was read: TGTGCCAGCAGCTTAGGAGCAGGAGGGTTCTATGGC. The V gene is TRBV7-9, the J gene TRBJ1-2; no definite D call. From the germline J gene comes the end of the CDR3, since the read stops 3 residues before it. V dropped 1 base and J dropped 4 bases, with 13 bases sitting between them. Germline values: CDR1 SEHNR, CDR2 FQNEAQ (reference sequence). The CDR3 loop spans 15 amino acids.